The 11 T cell receptor beta chains below all came from one sample that was sequenced in a study of cytomegalovirus exposure and HLA in healthy donors. With 60 Vbeta and 13 Jbeta primers, the PCR was carried out. Profiled with immunoSEQ multiplex PCR; TCRdb holds only in-frame clones, not every one. There are roughly 78,000 clones in the sample; approximately 57% occur only once, and around 5.8% lies in the top ten. The source material was PBMCs. The receptor set was obtained from a man aged 25 to 45 in good health and CMV-seropositive.

This rearrangement joins TRBV4-1 to TRBJ2-7; D is ambiguous. Germline V gene lookup returns CDR1 MGHRA and CDR2 YSYEKL. The V end was cut by 4 bases, the J end by 4 bases, with 8 bases between. The CDR3 has 12 residues. CDR3 DNA: TGCGCCAGCAGCCCTAACAGTTACGAGCAGTACTTC. As protein: CASSPNSYEQYF.

The gene calls are TRBV5-4 and TRBJ2-3; tentatively, D is TRBD2 (6 bases). The germline V and J ends were trimmed by 9 bases and 2 bases, with 13 bases remaining between them. This CDR3 comprises 13 residues. Germline V lookup: CDR1 SGHNT, CDR2 YYREEE (reference sequence). The chain's CDR3 is CATWDSPTDTQYF. The CDR3, as DNA: TGTGCCACCTGGGACTCCCCCACAGATACGCAGTATTTT.

The chain carries TRBV7-2 and TRBJ1-5; tentative D call: TRBD1 (5 bases). The CDR3 is made up of 15 amino acids. The V end was cut by 5 bases, the J end by 4 bases, with 15 bases between. CDR1 is SGHTA and CDR2 is FQGNSA in the germline V gene. CDR3 amino acids: CASSPGLGGNQPQHF. CDR3 sequence (DNA): TGTGCCAGCAGCCCAGGGTTGGGGGGTAATCAGCCCCAGCATTTT.

The chain joins TRBV10-1 to TRBJ2-1; D is uncertain. CDR3 length: 14 amino acids. With 9 bases removed from V and 5 bases from J, the gap between germline ends came to 17 bases. In germline, CDR1 is WNHNN, CDR2 SYGVQD (reference sequence). As DNA, the CDR3 is TGCGCCAGGGAAGAAGATCCGCGGAACAATGAGCAGTTCTTC. This encodes CAREEDPRNNEQFF.

The genes are TRBV6-4 and TRBJ2-1; D possibly corresponds to TRBD1 (5 bases). Germline CDR1 MRHNA, CDR2 SNTAGT. The V gene lost 6 bases and the J gene lost 8 bases, with 14 bases spanning the gap. The CDR3 totals 13 residues. The CDR3 DNA reads as TGTGCCAGCAGCATCAGGGTAGAGTATGAGCAGTTCTTC. It is translated as CASSIRVEYEQFF.

The chain recombines TRBV7-9 with TRBJ2-5, with D perhaps matching TRBD1 (5 bases). With 6 bases removed from V and 5 bases from J, the gap between germline ends came to 22 bases. Germline V gives CDR1 SEHNR, CDR2 FQNEAQ (reference sequence). This CDR3 is 16 amino acids long. The CDR3 DNA is TGTGCCAGCAGAATAGGGGAAATAGATCTTCCCGAGACCCAGTACTTC. Its protein is CASRIGEIDLPETQYF.

This clone has just a few counts. V gene TRBV19 combines with J gene TRBJ1-1, with 8 bases identical to TRBD1. The CDR3 runs to 14 residues. V lost 7 bases, J lost 11 bases, and 15 bases stayed unmatched. Germline CDR1 is LNHDA and CDR2 is SQIVND (reference sequence). The CDR3: CASKSGQGAVGAFF. The CDR3 nucleotides are TGTGCCAGTAAATCAGGGCAGGGGGCGGTTGGGGCTTTCTTT.

This clone was found a few times. This chain joins TRBV5-1 and TRBJ2-3; the D gene is possibly TRBD1 (6 bases). With 0 bases removed from V and 1 base from J, the gap between germline ends came to 9 bases. Germline loops: CDR1 SGHRS, CDR2 YFSETQ. The CDR3 totals 15 residues. CDR3 in DNA: TGCGCCAGCAGCTTGGGGGGGCACGGCACAGATACGCAGTATTTT. This gives the protein CASSLGGHGTDTQYF.

The chain joins TRBV29-1 to TRBJ2-4; weak D call: TRBD1 (5 bases). There are 14 residues in the CDR3. V was trimmed by 1 base and J by 1 base, leaving 8 bases between them. Germline CDR1 reads SQVTM; CDR2 reads ANQGSEA. The CDR3 DNA is TGCAGCGTTGAAGTAAACAGGGCCAAAAACATTCAGTACTTC. Translating gives CSVEVNRAKNIQYF.

This chain links TRBV28 with TRBJ1-2; D is ambiguous. Germline V gene sequence: CDR1 MDHEN, CDR2 SYDVKM. The CDR3 runs 13 residues. V was clipped by 3 bases and J by 2 bases, with 7 bases between them. As DNA, the CDR3 is TGTGCCAGCAGTTTGACGAGGAACTATGGCTACACCTTC. The encoded protein is CASSLTRNYGYTF.

This clone appeared a few times. The chain combines TRBV7-2 with TRBJ2-1; 11 bases agree with TRBD1. The germline V gene has CDR1 SGHTA and CDR2 FQGNSA. The trim removed 3 bases at V and 8 bases at J, leaving 9 bases unmatched. This CDR3 is built from 16 residues. CDR3 DNA: TGTGCCAGCAGCTTCAGTCGCCCGGACAGGGGGCATGAGCAGTTCTTC. Translating gives CASSFSRPDRGHEQFF.